This entry lists 29 T cell receptor beta chains sequenced from one sample in a study of blood T cells in healthy people across ages. With a J-beta primer mix and a sample-barcoded 5' primer, a second PCR ran roughly 7 to 11 cycles. TCRdb itself ran the 5' RACE reads through MiXCR, one entry per CDR3 protein. The sample lists about 680,000 distinct CDR3 sequences, about 52% occurring once. The material sequenced was blood. The receptors originated from a woman between 55 and 75 years old in good health.

The gene calls are TRBV7-8 and TRBJ1-1; tentatively, D is TRBD1 (6 bases). Between the trimmed V and J ends, which lost 5 bases and 1 base, there was a span of 11 bases. The CDR3 contains 14 residues. From germline, CDR1 is SGHVS and CDR2 FQNEAQ. CDR3 bases: TGTGCCAGCAGCGCGATCAGGGGGAACACTGAAGCTTTCTTT. Translation gives CASSAIRGNTEAFF. The variable domain in full, with the rest retrieved from reference TRBV7-8 and TRBJ1-1, is GAGVSQSPRYKVAKRGQDVALRCDPISGHVSLFWYQQALGQGPEFLTYFQNEAQLDKSGLPSDRFFAERPEGSVSTLKIQRTQQEDSAVYLCASSAIRGNTEAFFGQGTRLTVV.

A few counts support this clonotype. The rearrangement joins TRBV5-1 to TRBJ1-2, with TRBD1 as a possible D gene (5 bases). CDR1 SGHRS and CDR2 YFSETQ come from the germline V gene. This CDR3 spans 12 amino acids. The V end was cut by 3 bases, the J end by 4 bases, with 7 bases between. The chain's CDR3 is CASSWDRYGYTF. The CDR3 DNA reads as TGCGCCAGCAGCTGGGACCGCTATGGCTACACCTTC.

This chain uses TRBV5-5 with TRBJ1-1; D possibly corresponds to TRBD1 (6 bases). V lost 2 bases to trimming and J lost 0 bases, with 17 bases between them. The CDR3 loop spans 17 amino acids. CDR1 SGHKS and CDR2 YYEKEE come from the germline V gene (reference sequence). The CDR3 coding sequence is TGTGCCAGCAGCTTAACCGGGACAATAAGCATGAACACTGAAGCTTTCTTT. As protein: CASSLTGTISMNTEAFF.

The sample holds many counts of this clonotype. The CDR3 DNA follows: TGTGCCAGCAGCTTAGTCTCTGGACCCCAAGAGACCCAGTACTTC. This gives the protein CASSLVSGPQETQYF. The genes are TRBV7-2 and TRBJ2-5; D is unresolved. Trimming took 1 base from V and 1 from J, leaving 10 bases between them. CDR1 and CDR2 from the germline V gene are SGHTA and FQGNSA. The CDR3 runs 15 residues.

The rearrangement joins TRBV4-2 to TRBJ2-4; D is tentatively TRBD1 or TRBD2 (5 bases each). The V gene lost 3 bases and the J gene lost 1 base, with 10 bases spanning the gap. Germline values: CDR1 LGHNA, CDR2 YNFKEQ. CDR3 size: 15 residues. CDR3 sequence reads: CASSQDWGAKNIQYF. As DNA, the CDR3 is TGTGCCAGCAGCCAGGATTGGGGGGCCAAAAACATTCAGTACTTC.

This clonotype showed up just a few times. This chain links TRBV21-1 with TRBJ2-7; the D call in the table, TRBD1, was not verified against the DNA. TRBV21-1 has pseudogene status. The CDR3 runs to 19 residues. CDR3 sequence (DNA): TGTGCCAGCCTATCCCCGGGGGACAGTTATCCGCGGGAGGTCTACGAGCAGTACTTC. This gives the protein CASLSPGDSYPREVYEQYF.

This clonotype has just a few counts. The chain couples TRBV5-1 to TRBJ2-5; D may be TRBD2 (6 bases). The V gene's germline CDR1 is SGHRS and CDR2 YFSETQ. The CDR3 runs 14 residues. Trimming shortened V by 2 bases and J by 5 bases, and 13 bases separated the two germline ends. CDR3 loop: CASSLEGRRETQYF. For the CDR3, the DNA is TGCGCCAGCAGCTTAGAAGGGAGGAGGGAGACCCAGTACTTC.

In its sample, this clonotype was seen a few times. This rearrangement joins TRBV15 to TRBJ2-7; 10 nucleotides match TRBD2. Per the germline V gene, CDR1 is LNHNV and CDR2 is YYDKDF (reference sequence). This CDR3 comprises 13 residues. V lost 1 base, J lost 7 bases, and 1 base stayed unmatched. DNA of the CDR3: TGTGCCACCAGCAGAGGACTAGCGGGTGAGCAGTACTTC. This gives the protein CATSRGLAGEQYF.

This clonotype was counted a few times. The chain employs TRBV7-8 and TRBJ2-7; 10 bases are shared with TRBD2. V gave up 2 bases and J gave up 4 bases; unmatched junction bases: 5. The CDR3 consists of 15 residues. Germline V CDR1 and CDR2: SGHVS, FQNEAQ. CDR3 nucleotides: TGTGCCAGCAGCTTATTGGGGACTAGCGAATACGAGCAGTACTTC. This encodes CASSLLGTSEYEQYF.

This chain uses TRBV2 with TRBJ1-1, with TRBD1 identical over 7 bases. The V gene's germline CDR1 is SNHLY and CDR2 FYNNEI. The junction had 1 base not matched to a gene; V was cut back by 2 bases and J by 1 base. This CDR3 comprises 14 residues. CDR3 coding DNA: TGTGCCAGCAGTGAACGGACAGGGAACACTGAAGCTTTCTTT. Residues: CASSERTGNTEAFF.

This clonotype has just a few counts. J is TRBJ2-7 and V is TRBV7-2; D might be TRBD2 (5 bases). The J call may be faulty, since TRBJ2-5 better matches the DNA end. Looked up from germline, CDR1 is SGHTA and CDR2 is FQGNSA. The CDR3 totals 14 residues. The CDR3 coding sequence is TGTGCCAGCAGGGTCGACTATAACTCGGAGACCCAGTACTTC. This gives the protein CASRVDYNSETQYF.

This chain links TRBV20-1 with TRBJ2-3, with unresolved D. Trimming stripped 2 bases from V and 2 bases from J, with 11 bases between. CDR1 and CDR2 (germline): DFQATT, SNEGSKA (reference sequence). This CDR3 spans 14 amino acids. This CDR3 is CSARKWSPTDTQYF. As DNA, the CDR3 is TGCAGTGCTAGAAAATGGTCCCCCACAGATACGCAGTATTTT.

For the CDR3, the DNA is TGTGCCAGCGTTCGGGGGGTCTCCTACGAGCAGTACTTC. It specifies CASVRGVSYEQYF. The chain joins TRBV6-6 to TRBJ2-7, with 7 bases fitting TRBD2. There are 13 residues in the CDR3. Trimming removed 8 bases from V and 0 bases from J; junction bases left unmatched: 4. Germline V lookup: CDR1 MNHNY, CDR2 SVGAGI (reference sequence).

V is TRBV6-5 and J is TRBJ2-1; 7 bases are a match to TRBD2. The germline V gene encodes CDR1 MNHEY and CDR2 SVGAGI. This CDR3 is built from 13 residues. The V segment lost 7 bases and the J segment 8 bases; nucleotides outside the gene matches: 8. As DNA, the CDR3 is TGTGCCAGCACCGGGGGGACTTACGATGAGCAGTTCTTC. Residues: CASTGGTYDEQFF.

V usage is TRBV7-2 and J usage is TRBJ2-5, with D perhaps matching TRBD2 (6 bases). The V end was cut by 5 bases, the J end by 2 bases, with 15 bases between. In germline, CDR1 is SGHTA, CDR2 FQGNSA. The CDR3 has 15 amino acids. This chain's CDR3 is CASSSGTGYQETQYF. CDR3 in DNA: TGTGCCAGCAGCAGTGGGACTGGCTATCAAGAGACCCAGTACTTC.

The rearrangement links TRBV9 to TRBJ2-3; TRBD2 might be the D (6 bases). Germline V lookup: CDR1 SGDLS, CDR2 YYNGEE. The CDR3 is made up of 15 amino acids. The ends were cut back, 0 bases at V and 2 bases at J, with 10 bases in the middle. CDR3 DNA: TGTGCCAGCAGCGTAGGTGGGGGACTCACAGATACGCAGTATTTT. Amino acids: CASSVGGGLTDTQYF.

This clonotype has just a few counts. The chain carries TRBV7-2 and TRBJ2-6; 7 positions match TRBD2. The germline V gene encodes CDR1 SGHTA and CDR2 FQGNSA. The CDR3 totals 18 residues. Trimming took 5 bases from V and 0 from J; bases not matched to a gene: 10. CDR3 sequence: CASSRSPGGASGANVLTF. The CDR3 nucleotides are TGTGCCAGCAGCCGATCTCCGGGGGGAGCCTCTGGGGCCAACGTCCTGACTTTC.

J is TRBJ2-1 and V is TRBV7-9, with 11 bases that match TRBD2. Germline trimming cut 8 bases from V and 4 bases from J; bases unmatched to any gene: 7. The V gene's germline CDR1 is SEHNR and CDR2 FQNEAQ (reference sequence). The CDR3 consists of 15 residues. CDR3 protein: CASGPGLAEYNEQFF. The CDR3 DNA reads as TGTGCCAGCGGGCCGGGACTAGCGGAATACAATGAGCAGTTCTTC.

This clonotype was counted a few times. The chain couples TRBV12-3 or TRBV12-4 to TRBJ2-1; D perhaps matches TRBD2 (5 bases). V was trimmed by 5 bases and J by 1 base, leaving 15 bases between them. The CDR3 consists of 16 residues. The CDR3 sequence: CASSPYRGISYNEQFF. DNA of the CDR3: TGTGCCAGCAGTCCGTATCGGGGTATTTCCTACAATGAGCAGTTCTTC.

Comments on this clonotype: The junction shows a germline mismatch at one end, possibly a read error. The chain links TRBV20-1 to TRBJ2-4, with D uncertain. Germline values: CDR1 DFQATT, CDR2 SNEGSKA (reference sequence). There are 11 residues in the CDR3. The CDR3 loop is CGASHKNIQYF. The CDR3 DNA reads TGCGGTGCCAGCCATAAAAACATTCAGTACTTC.

The V gene is TRBV20-1, the J gene TRBJ2-1, with D unresolved. The CDR3 consists of 15 residues. Trimming shortened V by 6 bases and J by 4 bases, and 19 bases separated the two germline ends. CDR1 and CDR2 from the germline V gene are DFQATT and SNEGSKA (reference sequence). This CDR3 is CSALLPVNYYNEQFF. The CDR3 nucleotides read TGCAGTGCACTCCTCCCGGTGAACTATTACAATGAGCAGTTCTTC.

J is TRBJ2-7 and V is TRBV29-1; 8 bases map to TRBD1. Germline CDR1 reads SQVTM; CDR2 reads ANQGSEA. The CDR3 consists of 14 residues. The V segment lost 6 bases and the J segment 4 bases; nucleotides outside the gene matches: 11. CDR3 loop: CSVRPSDRGYEQYF. DNA of the CDR3: TGCAGCGTCCGACCCTCCGACAGGGGTTACGAGCAGTACTTC.

The chain joins TRBV7-2 to TRBJ2-1, with TRBD2 identical over 9 bases. V trimming: 2 bases; J trimming: 3 bases; junction bases outside the gene matches: 5. CDR1 is SGHTA and CDR2 is FQGNSA in the germline V gene. This CDR3 region has 16 residues. The CDR3 spells CASSLMTSGIYNEQFF. For the CDR3, the DNA is TGTGCCAGCAGCTTAATGACTAGCGGCATCTACAATGAGCAGTTCTTC.

This clonotype showed up many times. The J gene is TRBJ2-3, the V gene TRBV3-1; D is uncertain. There are 13 residues in the CDR3. Trimming removed 6 bases from V and 4 bases from J, with 11 bases in between. CDR1 is LGHDT, CDR2 YNNKEL, per germline (reference sequence). The DNA of the CDR3 is TGTGCCAGCAGGCGTCGACTTGCAGATACGCAGTATTTT. It yields the protein CASRRRLADTQYF.

The chain is built from TRBV19 and TRBJ1-1, with a tentative D call TRBD1 (5 bases). Germline-derived CDR1 and CDR2 are LNHDA and SQIVND (reference sequence). This CDR3 comprises 16 residues. V lost 5 bases and J lost 0, with 16 bases in between. The DNA of the CDR3 is TGTGCCAGTAGTCAACGGGAAGGGGTCATGAACACTGAAGCTTTCTTT. It specifies CASSQREGVMNTEAFF. Full variable domain (rest looked up from reference TRBV19 and TRBJ1-1): DGGITQSPKYLFRKEGQNVTLSCEQNLNHDAMYWYRQDPGQGLRLIYYSQIVNDFQKGDIAEGYSVSREKKESFPLTVTSAQKNPTAFYLCASSQREGVMNTEAFFGQGTRLTVV.

The chain links TRBV6-6 to TRBJ2-1; the D is unclear. Germline CDR1 reads MNHNY; CDR2 reads SVGAGI (reference sequence). The V end was cut by 0 bases, the J end by 5 bases, with 8 bases between. The CDR3 sequence is 14 residues long. CDR3 residues: CASSYSNVNNEQFF. The CDR3 coding sequence is TGTGCCAGCAGTTACTCGAACGTCAACAATGAGCAGTTCTTC.

The rearrangement uses TRBV6-5 and TRBJ2-5, with 12 positions matching TRBD2. The CDR3 spans 14 residues. With V trimmed by 8 bases and J by 11 bases, 12 bases remained unmatched. CDR1 and CDR2 from the germline V gene are MNHEY and SVGAGI. The CDR3 here is CASRLAGAYNEQYF. The CDR3 nucleotides read TGTGCCAGCCGACTAGCGGGAGCCTACAATGAGCAGTACTTC.

The chain employs TRBV5-1 and TRBJ2-3, with 8 bases fitting TRBD1. Germline V gene data show CDR1 as SGHRS and CDR2 as YFSETQ. Trimming took 0 bases from V and 7 from J; bases not matched to a gene: 4. The CDR3 sequence is 14 residues long. The CDR3 region has the DNA TGCGCCAGCAGCTTGGACCAGGGGGCATATACGCAGTATTTT. Translating gives CASSLDQGAYTQYF.

The CDR3 spells CSGTRDEKLFF. CDR3 bases: TGCAGTGGGACTCGGGATGAAAAACTGTTTTTT. The rearrangement uses TRBV20-1 and TRBJ1-4; D remains ambiguous. CDR3 size: 11 residues. The V and J ends lost 7 bases and 6 bases respectively, with 9 bases between them. Germline loops: CDR1 DFQATT, CDR2 SNEGSKA (reference sequence).